This TCR beta chain came from a study of T cell responses to AZD1222 COVID-19 vaccine. Study outcomes and limitations: Along spike, vaccine-associated CD4 TCRs were found throughout, with dominance at 160-218 and 743-854. Nearly half of unique spike-specific TCRs reportedly avoided B.1.351 and B.1.1.7 mutated regions.

Assay: immunoSEQ multiplex PCR; the TCRdb copy retains only in-frame clones and omits some. The sample lists roughly 93,000 clones; approximately 89% were seen once. Germline CDR1 and CDR2: SEHNR and FQNEAQ (reference sequence). V lost 1 base and J lost 6, with 7 bases in between. The CDR3 totals 13 residues. To note about this clone: As yet, its antigen is unknown.

This rearrangement joins TRBV7-9 to TRBJ1-5; unclear D gene. This clonotype was obtained from an adult who received the AZD1222 COVID-19 vaccine. The sample in question was peripheral blood, obtained 28 days after the second AZD1222 dose. The CDR3 region has the DNA TGTGCCAGCAGCTTAGAGGGCAGTCAGCCCCAGCATTTT. Translating gives CASSLEGSQPQHF.